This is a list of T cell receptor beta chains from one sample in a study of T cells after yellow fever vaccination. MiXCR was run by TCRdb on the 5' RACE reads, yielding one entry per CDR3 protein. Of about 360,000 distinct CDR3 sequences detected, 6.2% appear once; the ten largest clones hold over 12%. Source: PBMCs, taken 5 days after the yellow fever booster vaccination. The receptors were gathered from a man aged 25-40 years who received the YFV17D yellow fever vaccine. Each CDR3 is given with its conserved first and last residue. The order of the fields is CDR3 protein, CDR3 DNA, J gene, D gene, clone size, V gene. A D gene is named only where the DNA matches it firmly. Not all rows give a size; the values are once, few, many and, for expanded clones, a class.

CDR3aa: CASTPSGASGNNEQFF; CDR3nt: TGTGCCAGCACCCCCTCAGGAGCTAGCGGAAACAATGAGCAGTTCTTC; j_gene: TRBJ2-1; d_gene: TRBD2; abundance: .; v_gene: TRBV9
CDR3aa: CATSRDWNRAIYF; CDR3nt: TGTGCCACCAGCAGAGATTGGAATCGCGCCATATATTTT; j_gene: TRBJ1-3; d_gene: .; abundance: few; v_gene: TRBV15
CDR3aa: CASSLSGTSDYEQYF; CDR3nt: TGCGCCAGCAGCCTCTCCGGGACTAGCGACTACGAGCAGTACTTC; j_gene: TRBJ2-7; d_gene: TRBD2; abundance: .; v_gene: TRBV5-1
CDR3aa: CASSLAGNGELFF; CDR3nt: TGTGCCAGCAGCTTAGCAGGCAACGGGGAGCTGTTTTTT; j_gene: TRBJ2-2; d_gene: .; abundance: .; v_gene: TRBV7-6
CDR3aa: CASTGTVFLYEQYF; CDR3nt: TGTGCCAGCACCGGGACAGTCTTTTTGTACGAGCAGTACTTC; j_gene: TRBJ2-7; d_gene: TRBD1; abundance: few; v_gene: TRBV28
CDR3aa: CASSLQGPLYEQYF; CDR3nt: TGTGCCAGCAGTTTACAGGGCCCCCTCTACGAGCAGTACTTC; j_gene: TRBJ2-7; d_gene: .; abundance: many; v_gene: TRBV12-3/TRBV12-4
CDR3aa: CASSEARTGYNEQFF; CDR3nt: TGTGCCAGCAGTGAGGCCCGGACGGGCTACAATGAGCAGTTCTTC; j_gene: TRBJ2-1; d_gene: .; abundance: .; v_gene: TRBV2
CDR3aa: CATSGKGPTLYNEQFF; CDR3nt: TGTGCCACCAGTGGCAAGGGCCCAACCCTTTACAATGAGCAGTTCTTC; j_gene: TRBJ2-1; d_gene: .; abundance: few; v_gene: TRBV24-1
CDR3aa: CASSPGGTGDYEQYF; CDR3nt: TGTGCCAGCAGTCCCGGCGGGACAGGGGACTACGAGCAGTACTTC; j_gene: TRBJ2-7; d_gene: TRBD1; abundance: .; v_gene: TRBV28
CDR3aa: CASSMTGGAETQYF; CDR3nt: TGTGCCAGCAGTATGACAGGGGGCGCGGAGACCCAGTACTTC; j_gene: TRBJ2-5; d_gene: TRBD1; abundance: many; v_gene: TRBV28
CDR3aa: CASSLATDRDSYEQYF; CDR3nt: TGTGCCAGCAGCTTAGCTACCGACAGGGACTCCTACGAGCAGTACTTC; j_gene: TRBJ2-7; d_gene: TRBD1; abundance: .; v_gene: TRBV13
CDR3aa: CSARPERPILAGGPDTQYF; CDR3nt: TGCAGTGCTAGACCCGAAAGGCCCATACTAGCGGGAGGGCCAGATACGCAGTATTTT; j_gene: TRBJ2-3; d_gene: TRBD2; abundance: .; v_gene: TRBV20-1
CDR3aa: CASSPSREDTSGYTF; CDR3nt: TGTGCCAGCAGCCCATCCCGGGAAGACACGTCGGGCTACACCTTC; j_gene: TRBJ1-2; d_gene: .; abundance: many; v_gene: TRBV3-1
CDR3aa: CASSTSGRIQYF; CDR3nt: TGTGCCAGCAGTACCAGTGGGAGGATCCAGTACTTC; j_gene: TRBJ2-5; d_gene: .; abundance: .; v_gene: TRBV28
CDR3aa: CSVVGDRGTYNEQFF; CDR3nt: TGCAGCGTTGTGGGTGACAGGGGGACCTACAATGAGCAGTTCTTC; j_gene: TRBJ2-1; d_gene: TRBD1; abundance: .; v_gene: TRBV29-1
CDR3aa: CASSFFLAGDNEKLFF; CDR3nt: TGTGCCAGCAGTTTCTTCCTGGCGGGGGATAATGAAAAACTGTTTTTT; j_gene: TRBJ1-4; d_gene: .; abundance: few; v_gene: TRBV27